The clone carrying this T cell receptor (beta chain) has a handful of counts. Antigen unknown. Germline lookup yields CDR1 MGHRA and CDR2 YSYEKL. The CDR3 is made up of 16 amino acids. V lost 1 base, J lost 4 bases, and 7 bases stayed unmatched. Clones were read by immunoSEQ multiplex PCR, and TCRdb kept only the in-frame ones, dropping some. The sample yields about 110,000 clones, 70% to 90% seen once. The data derive from a study of T cell responses to AZD1222 COVID-19 vaccine. The study's findings and limits: Spike-specific TCR breadth and depth both grew after two AZD1222 doses. The donors showed a predominance of white British ancestry and of females, with possible underestimation of clonal diversity. Seropositivity was recorded at baseline in only 6 or 7 AZD1222 recipients.

Material: peripheral blood, obtained 28 days after the second AZD1222 dose. The receptor was isolated from an adult who received the AZD1222 COVID-19 vaccine. V is TRBV4-1 and J is TRBJ2-1; 7 bases align to TRBD2. The CDR3 DNA is TGCGCCAGCAGCCAAGTACGGCTAGCGGTTTACAATGAGCAGTTCTTC. This sequence encodes CASSQVRLAVYNEQFF.